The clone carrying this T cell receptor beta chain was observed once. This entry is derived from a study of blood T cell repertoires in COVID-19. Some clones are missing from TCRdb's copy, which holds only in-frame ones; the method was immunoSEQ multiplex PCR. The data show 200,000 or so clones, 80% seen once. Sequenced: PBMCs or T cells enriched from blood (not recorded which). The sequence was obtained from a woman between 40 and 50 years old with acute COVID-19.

The CDR3 nucleotides are TGTGCCAGCAGCCCCCGTGGAGTATCCGGGGAGCTGTTTTTT. It yields the protein CASSPRGVSGELFF. This chain uses TRBV7-8 with TRBJ2-2; D is uncertain. Trimming removed 5 bases at V and 6 bases at J, with 13 bases between. The CDR3 has 14 amino acids. Per germline, CDR1 SGHVS and CDR2 FQNEAQ.